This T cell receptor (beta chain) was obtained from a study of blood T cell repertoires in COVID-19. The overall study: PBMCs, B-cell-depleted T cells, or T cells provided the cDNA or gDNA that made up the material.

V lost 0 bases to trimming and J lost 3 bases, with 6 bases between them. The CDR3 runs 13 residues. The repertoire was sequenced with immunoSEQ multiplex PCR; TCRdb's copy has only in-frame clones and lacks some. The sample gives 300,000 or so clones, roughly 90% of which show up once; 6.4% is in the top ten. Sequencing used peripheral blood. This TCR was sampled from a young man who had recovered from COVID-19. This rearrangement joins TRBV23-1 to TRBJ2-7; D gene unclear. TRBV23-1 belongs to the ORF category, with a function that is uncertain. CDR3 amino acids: CASSQSVLYEQYF. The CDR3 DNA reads TGCGCCAGCAGTCAATCGGTACTCTACGAGCAGTACTTC.